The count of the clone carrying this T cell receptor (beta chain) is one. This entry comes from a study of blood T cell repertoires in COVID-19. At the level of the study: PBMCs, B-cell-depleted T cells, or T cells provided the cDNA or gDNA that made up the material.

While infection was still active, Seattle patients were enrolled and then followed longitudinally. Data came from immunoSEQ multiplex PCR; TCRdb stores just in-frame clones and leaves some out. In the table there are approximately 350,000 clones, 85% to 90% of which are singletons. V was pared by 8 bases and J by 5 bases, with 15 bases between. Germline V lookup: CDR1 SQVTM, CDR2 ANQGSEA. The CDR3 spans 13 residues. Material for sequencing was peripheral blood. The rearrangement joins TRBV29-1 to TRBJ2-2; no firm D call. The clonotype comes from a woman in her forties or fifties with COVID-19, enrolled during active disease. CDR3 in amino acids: CSSFLHGTGELFF. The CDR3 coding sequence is TGCAGCTCCTTTCTCCACGGGACCGGGGAGCTGTTTTTT.